The rows below give T cell receptor beta chains drawn from one sample of a study of shared clonotypes between healthy human individuals. Produced via immunoSEQ multiplex PCR; TCRdb's table is partial and in-frame only. Here the sample spans 2 million to 2.5 million clones, about nine tenths being singletons. The sample consisted of naive CD4+ T cells from PBMCs. All receptors derive from a man between 18 and 35 years old in good health. Some clones in this sample may be carry-over from other donors' samples. CDR3s leave out the opening cysteine and the closing phenylalanine or tryptophan. The order of the fields is CDR3 protein, J gene, V gene.

CDR3 protein: ASSPGTGVNQPQH
J gene: TRBJ1-5
V gene: TRBV5-4

CDR3 protein: ASRGTGNYGYT
J gene: TRBJ1-2
V gene: TRBV6-1

CDR3 protein: ASSEDRGWNQPQH
J gene: TRBJ1-5
V gene: TRBV7-8

CDR3 protein: ASSPRVGNTEAF
J gene: TRBJ1-1
V gene: TRBV9

CDR3 protein: TSSQDLTSASYEQY
J gene: TRBJ2-7
V gene: TRBV1

CDR3 protein: ASSTTLLSGNTIY
J gene: TRBJ1-3
V gene: TRBV18

CDR3 protein: ASSIEGANRHEQY
J gene: TRBJ2-7
V gene: TRBV19

CDR3 protein: ASSLYVAGVADTQY
J gene: TRBJ2-3
V gene: TRBV18

CDR3 protein: ASSYSRQGREKLF
J gene: TRBJ1-4
V gene: TRBV6-5

CDR3 protein: SVKSGMDRVYEQY
J gene: TRBJ2-7
V gene: TRBV29-1

CDR3 protein: ASNFLQFGEAF
J gene: TRBJ1-1
V gene: TRBV2

CDR3 protein: ASSLEQGRGAYEQY
J gene: TRBJ2-7
V gene: TRBV7-8

CDR3 protein: ASSQVTGGNQPQH
J gene: TRBJ1-5
V gene: TRBV4-1

CDR3 protein: ASSRGTFLY
J gene: TRBJ2-7
V gene: TRBV6-6

CDR3 protein: SVAPRQTDTQY
J gene: TRBJ2-3
V gene: TRBV29-1

CDR3 protein: ASSPSRVDGANVLT
J gene: TRBJ2-6
V gene: TRBV28

CDR3 protein: ASSLLGASSGNTIY
J gene: TRBJ1-3
V gene: TRBV5-6

CDR3 protein: AVEDSGGYT
J gene: TRBJ1-2
V gene: TRBV30

CDR3 protein: ASSLAVAPETQY
J gene: TRBJ2-5
V gene: TRBV5-1

CDR3 protein: ASSLRRVGTEAF
J gene: TRBJ1-1
V gene: TRBV11-2

CDR3 protein: ASSPGGTATSDQPQH
J gene: TRBJ1-5
V gene: TRBV28

CDR3 protein: ASSSQYSPLH
J gene: TRBJ1-6
V gene: TRBV27

CDR3 protein: ASRQEDYGYT
J gene: TRBJ1-2
V gene: TRBV27

CDR3 protein: ASRGASGRATGYNEQF
J gene: TRBJ2-1
V gene: TRBV7-2

CDR3 protein: ASSFGIRGRRGTGELF
J gene: TRBJ2-2
V gene: TRBV11-2